Below, 4 T cell receptor beta chains from the same sample are listed, as sequenced in a study of read filtering for tumor transcriptome and immune sequencing. Molecular barcoded adaptors covering alpha/delta and beta/gamma chains were used on approximately 400 ng RNA. TCRdb analysed the reads with MiXCR anew, one entry per CDR3 protein. The sample lists approximately 90,000 distinct CDR3 sequences; more than 9% were seen once. The source material was a population of CD138-negative cells sorted from bone marrow. Receptors originate from a donor at least 40 years old with multiple myeloma.

This clonotype was seen repeatedly, ten times or more. This rearrangement joins TRBV5-1 to TRBJ2-2; D might be TRBD2 (5 bases). Trimming took off 7 bases at V and 0 bases at J, with 10 bases between the two ends. The CDR3 spans 14 residues. The germline V gene has CDR1 SGHRS and CDR2 YFSETQ. This CDR3 reads CASGSGSNTGELFF. The CDR3 DNA sequence: TGCGCCAGCGGGTCGGGGTCGAACACCGGGGAGCTGTTTTTT.

This clonotype was found many times. V gene TRBV9 combines with J gene TRBJ2-1; 7 bases agree with TRBD2. Losses at the gene ends were 0 bases for V and 7 bases for J; bases not matched to a gene: 10. Per the germline V gene, CDR1 is SGDLS and CDR2 is YYNGEE. The CDR3 has 16 amino acids. Written as DNA, the CDR3 is TGTGCCAGCAGCGTAGCGTGGGGGGGGACGGGGAATGAGCAGTTCTTC. Protein: CASSVAWGGTGNEQFF.

This clonotype was counted a few times. This could be a read error, since a much larger clone is one nucleotide away. The V call is TRBV4-2, the J call TRBJ1-1, with 8 bases identical to TRBD1. Germline V gives CDR1 LGHNA, CDR2 YNFKEQ. The CDR3 runs to 17 residues. For the CDR3, the DNA is TGTGCCAGCAGCCAAGCGACCCTACAGGGGGTTGGAACTGACGCTTTCTTT. It codes for CASSQATLQGVGTDAFF.

The chain links TRBV12-3 or TRBV12-4 to TRBJ1-1; D ambiguous. The CDR3 is made up of 14 amino acids. Trimming stripped 2 bases from V and 4 bases from J, with 11 bases between. CDR3 coding DNA: TGTGCCAGCAGTTTAAAGTCAGGAGCCACTGAAGCTTTCTTT. Protein product: CASSLKSGATEAFF.